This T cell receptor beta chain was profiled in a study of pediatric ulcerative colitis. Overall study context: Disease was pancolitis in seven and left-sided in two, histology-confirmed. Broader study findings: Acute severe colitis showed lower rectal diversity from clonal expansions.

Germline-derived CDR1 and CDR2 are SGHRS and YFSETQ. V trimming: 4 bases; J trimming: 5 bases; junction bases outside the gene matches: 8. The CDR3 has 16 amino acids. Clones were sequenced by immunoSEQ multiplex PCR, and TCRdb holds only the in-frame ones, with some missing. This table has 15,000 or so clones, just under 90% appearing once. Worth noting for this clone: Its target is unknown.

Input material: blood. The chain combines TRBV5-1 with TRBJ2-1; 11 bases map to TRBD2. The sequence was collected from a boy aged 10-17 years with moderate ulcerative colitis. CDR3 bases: TGCGCCAGCAGCCTTCAGACTAGCGGGAACAACAATGAGCAGTTCTTC. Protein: CASSLQTSGNNNEQFF.